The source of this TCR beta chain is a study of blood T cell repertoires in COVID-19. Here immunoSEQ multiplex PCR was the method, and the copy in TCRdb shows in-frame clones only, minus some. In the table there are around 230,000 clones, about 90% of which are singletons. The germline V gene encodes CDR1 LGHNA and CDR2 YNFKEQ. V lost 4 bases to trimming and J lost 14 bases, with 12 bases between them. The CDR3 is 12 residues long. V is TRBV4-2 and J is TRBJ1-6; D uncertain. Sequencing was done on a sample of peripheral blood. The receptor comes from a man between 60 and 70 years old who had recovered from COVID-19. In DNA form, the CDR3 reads TGTGCCAGCAGCCCAGAGGGCCTAACCCTCCACTTT. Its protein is CASSPEGLTLHF.